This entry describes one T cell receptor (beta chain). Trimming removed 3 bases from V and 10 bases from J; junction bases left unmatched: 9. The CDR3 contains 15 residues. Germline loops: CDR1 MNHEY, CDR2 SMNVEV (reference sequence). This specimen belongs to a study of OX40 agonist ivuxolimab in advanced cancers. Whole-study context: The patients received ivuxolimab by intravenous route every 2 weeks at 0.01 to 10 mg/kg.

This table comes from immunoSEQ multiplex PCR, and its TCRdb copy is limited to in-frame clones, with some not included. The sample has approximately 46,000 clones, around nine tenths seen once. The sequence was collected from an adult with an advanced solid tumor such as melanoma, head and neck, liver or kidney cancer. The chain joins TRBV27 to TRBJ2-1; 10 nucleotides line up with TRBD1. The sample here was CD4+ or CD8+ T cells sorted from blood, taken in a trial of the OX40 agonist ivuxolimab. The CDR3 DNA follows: TGTGCCAGCAGTTTTGATCGACAGGGGGCGCGGGAGCAGTTCTTC. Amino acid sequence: CASSFDRQGAREQFF.